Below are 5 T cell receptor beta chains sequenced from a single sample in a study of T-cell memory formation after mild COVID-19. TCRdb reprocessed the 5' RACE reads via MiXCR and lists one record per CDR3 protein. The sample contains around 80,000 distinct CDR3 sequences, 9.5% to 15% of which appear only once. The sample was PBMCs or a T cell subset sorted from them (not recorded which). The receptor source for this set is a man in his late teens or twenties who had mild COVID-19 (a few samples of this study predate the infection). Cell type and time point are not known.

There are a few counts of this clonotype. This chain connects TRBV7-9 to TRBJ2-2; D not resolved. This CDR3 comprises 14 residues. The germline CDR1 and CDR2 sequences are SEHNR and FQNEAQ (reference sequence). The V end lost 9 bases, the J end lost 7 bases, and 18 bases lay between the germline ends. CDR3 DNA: TGTGCCAGGTCGGACGCCCCACTGGGCGGGGAGCTGTTTTTT. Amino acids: CARSDAPLGGELFF. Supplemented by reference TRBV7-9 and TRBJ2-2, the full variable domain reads DTGVSQNPRHKITKRGQNVTFRCDPISEHNRLYWYRQTLGQGPEFLTYFQNEAQLEKSRLLSDRFSAERPKGSFSTLEIQRTEQGDSAMYLCARSDAPLGGELFFGEGSRLTVL.

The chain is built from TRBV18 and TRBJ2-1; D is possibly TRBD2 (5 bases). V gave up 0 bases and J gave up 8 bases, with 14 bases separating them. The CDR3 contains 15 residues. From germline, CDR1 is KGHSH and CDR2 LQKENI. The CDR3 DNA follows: TGTGCCAGCTCACCACCCCCGGGGAAAAACTATGAGCAGTTCTTC. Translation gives CASSPPPGKNYEQFF.

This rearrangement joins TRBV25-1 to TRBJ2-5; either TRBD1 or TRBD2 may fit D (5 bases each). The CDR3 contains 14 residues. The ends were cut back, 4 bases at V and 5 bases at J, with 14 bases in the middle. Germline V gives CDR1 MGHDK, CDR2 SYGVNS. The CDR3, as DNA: TGTGCCAGCAGTGTGGCAGGGAGTCGGGAGACCCAGTACTTC. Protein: CASSVAGSRETQYF.

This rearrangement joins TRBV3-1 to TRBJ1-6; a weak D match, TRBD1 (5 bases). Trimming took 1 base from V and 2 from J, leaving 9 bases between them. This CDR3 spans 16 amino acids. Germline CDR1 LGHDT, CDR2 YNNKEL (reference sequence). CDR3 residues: CASSQVGETYNSPLHF. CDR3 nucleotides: TGTGCCAGCAGCCAAGTGGGGGAGACCTATAATTCACCCCTCCACTTT.

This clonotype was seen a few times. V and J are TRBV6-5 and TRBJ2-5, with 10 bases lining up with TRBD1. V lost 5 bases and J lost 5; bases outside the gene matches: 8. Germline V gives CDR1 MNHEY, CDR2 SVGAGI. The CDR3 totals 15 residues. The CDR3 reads CASSIRQGAWETQYF. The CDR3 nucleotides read TGTGCCAGCAGTATACGACAGGGGGCTTGGGAGACCCAGTACTTC.